This T cell receptor beta chain came from a study of graft-versus-host responses after intestinal transplantation. Looking at the study overall: Anti-thymocyte globulin induction was given to all recipients, followed by tacrolimus and steroids for 2 to 4 years.

Study results and caveats: Analysis identified GvH clones in recipient marrow, with some appearing first in ileum or blood.

The repertoire was sequenced with immunoSEQ multiplex PCR; TCRdb's copy has only in-frame clones and lacks some. Of 70,000 to 95,000 clones listed, almost 90% are singletons. This CDR3 has 15 amino acids. Trimming shortened V by 2 bases and J by 1 base, and 12 bases separated the two germline ends. Per the germline V gene, CDR1 is SGHKS and CDR2 is YYEKEE (reference sequence). Notes on this clone: Its antigen is as yet unknown.

The receptor was derived from a human donor who received an intestinal transplant. Sample: unstimulated CD4+ T cells sorted from spleen or lymph node cells, taken before intestinal transplant. The chain carries TRBV5-5 and TRBJ1-1; D perhaps matches TRBD1 (6 bases). This CDR3 reads CASSFVLGANTEAFF. The CDR3 DNA sequence: TGTGCCAGCAGCTTCGTTCTGGGGGCGAACACTGAAGCTTTCTTT.